This T cell receptor (beta chain) was documented in a study of cytomegalovirus exposure and HLA in healthy donors. Researchers ran the PCR with 60 Vbeta and 13 Jbeta primers. TCRdb's table, derived via immunoSEQ multiplex PCR, lists solely in-frame clones and lacks some. This table lists under 200,000 clones. Germline V gene sequence: CDR1 MRHNA, CDR2 SNTAGT. V was clipped by 4 bases and J by 2 bases; unmatched bases: 3. There are 15 residues in the CDR3. V is TRBV6-4 and J is TRBJ2-3, with 10 bases matching TRBD2. The origin of this receptor is a man aged 25 to 40 in good health and CMV-seronegative. Sequenced material: PBMCs. The CDR3 reads CASSGTSGPTDTQYF. CDR3 in DNA: TGTGCCAGCAGTGGGACTAGCGGACCCACAGATACGCAGTATTTT.